The sequence of this TCR beta chain was determined in a study of control samples from healthy donors and cancer patients. The table came from immunoSEQ multiplex PCR; TCRdb's copy has only in-frame clones and leaves some out. The sample has roughly 200,000 clones, around 93% seen once. This CDR3 comprises 19 residues. The germline V gene encodes CDR1 PRHDT and CDR2 FYEKMQ (reference sequence). V lost 1 base to trimming and J lost 0 bases, with 21 bases between them. This TCR was recovered from a man aged 18-30 years in good health. This chain uses TRBV13 with TRBJ1-1, with D tentatively TRBD1 (5 bases). The material sequenced was blood. The CDR3 nucleotides are TGTGCCAGCAGCTTAGTAGGTTCGTTTCTGGGACCCATGAACACTGAAGCTTTCTTT. It specifies CASSLVGSFLGPMNTEAFF.